Below are 15 T cell receptor beta chains sequenced from a single sample in a study of T cell changes during pregnancy in multiple sclerosis. Assay: immunoSEQ multiplex PCR; the TCRdb copy retains only in-frame clones and omits some. The sample carries under 35,000 clones, 90% to 95% recorded once. The sample consisted of CD4+ T cells from peripheral blood mononuclear cells, taken in the first trimester of pregnancy. Receptors originate from a female donor with multiple sclerosis, enrolled in a pregnancy study.

The genes are TRBV10-3 and TRBJ2-7, with D possibly matching TRBD1 (6 bases). CDR3 length equals 11 residues. From germline, CDR1 is ENHRY and CDR2 SYGVKD. V shed 2 bases and J shed 13 bases, with 12 bases lying between them. Written as DNA, the CDR3 is TGTGCCATCAGTGAGCGGACAGCCGTCTACTTC. It yields the protein CAISERTAVYF.

The rearrangement uses TRBV20-1 and TRBJ2-1; unclear D gene. CDR1 DFQATT and CDR2 SNEGSKA come from the germline V gene (reference sequence). Deletions cut 6 bases from V and 8 bases from J, with 11 bases between. The CDR3 is 11 amino acids. The CDR3 sequence: CSAPQSDEQFF. For the CDR3, the DNA is TGCAGTGCCCCCCAGAGCGATGAGCAGTTCTTC.

V usage is TRBV5-1 and J usage is TRBJ1-1, with 8 bases aligning to TRBD1. CDR1 is SGHRS, CDR2 YFSETQ, per germline. This CDR3 has 17 residues. Trimming at V came to 1 base and at J to 5 bases, leaving 13 bases not matched to a gene. DNA for the CDR3: TGCGCCAGCAGCTTGTCCGGACAGGGACGTGGCGTGACTGAAGCTTTCTTT. This codes for CASSLSGQGRGVTEAFF.

The chain uses TRBV5-1 and TRBJ1-5, with D unresolved. Trimming pared 6 bases from V and 3 bases from J, leaving 13 bases between. In germline, CDR1 is SGHRS, CDR2 YFSETQ. The CDR3 extends over 14 amino acids. As DNA, the CDR3 is TGCGCCAGCACTTCGGTTCTAACCAATCAGCCCCAGCATTTT. It is translated as CASTSVLTNQPQHF.

The rearrangement joins TRBV19 to TRBJ2-3; 8 bases map to TRBD1. CDR3 length: 17 residues. Per the germline V gene, CDR1 is LNHDA and CDR2 is SQIVND (reference sequence). V lost 3 bases, J lost 3 bases, and 11 bases stayed unmatched. The CDR3, as DNA: TGTGCCAGTAGTATCAGAAGACAGGGGAGGCCTACAGATACGCAGTATTTT. Amino acids: CASSIRRQGRPTDTQYF.

The genes are TRBV5-1 and TRBJ2-1; 10 bases align to TRBD2. This CDR3 contains 17 residues. V dropped 2 bases and J dropped 5; count of bases not matched to a gene: 10. The germline gives CDR1 SGHRS, CDR2 YFSETQ. The CDR3 region has the DNA TGCGCCAGCAGCTTAGACCCTAGCGGGGGCGGGCACAATGAGCAGTTCTTC. It translates to CASSLDPSGGGHNEQFF.

This clone was seen a single time. The rearrangement uses TRBV11-1 and TRBJ2-3, with 9 bases identical to TRBD1. V lost 1 base and J lost 4; bases outside the gene matches: 0. The CDR3 has 14 amino acids. Germline V gene lookup returns CDR1 SGHAT and CDR2 FQDESV (reference sequence). DNA of the CDR3: TGTGCCAGCAGCTTAGGACAGGGGGCAGATACGCAGTATTTT. This gives the protein CASSLGQGADTQYF.

The rearrangement links TRBV5-6 to TRBJ1-2; D is unresolved. Germline V gives CDR1 SGHDT, CDR2 YYEEEE. The CDR3 sequence is 14 residues long. The V end lost 2 bases, the J end lost 10 bases, and 18 bases lay between the germline ends. CDR3 DNA: TGTGCCAGCAGCTTCACGGTGATGTTCCCTGACTACACCTTC. Protein: CASSFTVMFPDYTF.

J is TRBJ1-5 and V is TRBV30; tentatively, D is TRBD1 (6 bases). Germline values: CDR1 GTSNPN, CDR2 SVGIG (reference sequence). The CDR3 extends over 15 amino acids. Trimming removed 8 bases from V and 0 bases from J, with 17 bases in between. CDR3 loop: CARRGGPYSNQPQHF. The CDR3, as DNA: TGTGCCCGGCGGGGGGGCCCATATAGCAATCAGCCCCAGCATTTT.

This clone has a single count. This chain joins TRBV2 and TRBJ1-2; D may be TRBD1 (6 bases). Per the germline V gene, CDR1 is SNHLY and CDR2 is FYNNEI. This CDR3 contains 15 residues. The V end was cut by 6 bases, the J end by 0 bases, with 14 bases between. The CDR3 loop reads CASRGQAVPNYGYTF. The CDR3, as DNA: TGTGCCAGCAGGGGACAAGCGGTCCCTAACTATGGCTACACCTTC.

The chain links TRBV5-6 to TRBJ2-2; 7 nucleotides align to TRBD2. V lost 3 bases, J lost 1 base, and 6 bases stayed unmatched. The CDR3 runs to 16 residues. Germline V gives CDR1 SGHDT, CDR2 YYEEEE. CDR3 coding DNA: TGTGCCAGCAGCTCACGGGGGGATCTGAACACCGGGGAGCTGTTTTTT. Amino acid sequence: CASSSRGDLNTGELFF.

V usage is TRBV5-1 and J usage is TRBJ1-2; no clear D. The CDR3 is 12 residues long. V shed 9 bases and J shed 1 base, with 10 bases lying between them. Per germline, CDR1 SGHRS and CDR2 YFSETQ. The CDR3 DNA sequence: TGCGCCACCCGTGTAGATAACTATGGCTACACCTTC. Its protein is CATRVDNYGYTF.

This chain connects TRBV7-2 to TRBJ2-4, with D perhaps matching TRBD1 (6 bases). Germline V gene data show CDR1 as SGHTA and CDR2 as FQGNSA. The CDR3 loop spans 18 amino acids. The V gene lost 5 bases and the J gene lost 0 bases, with 20 bases spanning the gap. The CDR3 loop is CASSTTYRAALAKNIQYF. The CDR3 DNA is TGTGCCAGCAGCACGACGTACAGGGCGGCCCTAGCCAAAAACATTCAGTACTTC. The full variable domain, in which reference TRBV7-2 and TRBJ2-4 provide the parts outside the CDR3, is GAGVSQSPSNKVTEKGKDVELRCDPISGHTALYWYRQSLGQGLEFLIYFQGNSAPDKSGLPSDRFSAERTGGSVSTLTIQRTQQEDSAVYLCASSTTYRAALAKNIQYFGAGTRLSVL.

The count of this clone is one. V and J are TRBV7-3 and TRBJ1-6, with D perhaps matching TRBD1 (6 bases). This CDR3 contains 15 residues. V was trimmed by 5 bases and J by 4 bases, leaving 12 bases between them. Germline V gives CDR1 SGHTA, CDR2 FQGTGA. Here the CDR3 DNA reads TGTGCCAGCAGCGTTCAGGGGAAATATAATTCACCCCTCCACTTT. This gives the protein CASSVQGKYNSPLHF. The variable domain in full, completed from reference TRBV7-3 and TRBJ1-6, reads GAGVSQTPSNKVTEKGKYVELRCDPISGHTALYWYRQSLGQGPEFLIYFQGTGAADDSGLPNDRFFAVRPEGSVSTLKIQRTERGDSAVYLCASSVQGKYNSPLHFGNGTRLTVT.

V usage is TRBV2 and J usage is TRBJ2-7, with TRBD1 identical over 9 bases. Germline-derived CDR1 and CDR2 are SNHLY and FYNNEI. The CDR3 is 15 residues long. V lost 6 bases to trimming and J lost 7 bases; unmatched junction nucleotides: 13. Here the CDR3 reads CASRIPGQGRWEQYF. For the CDR3, the DNA is TGTGCCAGCAGAATACCGGGACAGGGACGCTGGGAGCAGTACTTC.